The clone carrying this T cell receptor (beta chain) has a handful of counts. Its antigen remains unknown. With 6 bases clipped from V and 10 bases from J, the junction kept 9 bases outside the gene matches. This CDR3 has 14 residues. Germline CDR1 is MNHEY and CDR2 is SMNVEV (reference sequence). The entry originates in a study of T cell repertoires in cytomegalovirus infection. About the research overall: Recently described HLA-C-restricted plus well-studied HLA-B-restricted CMV epitopes were used. Carrying CMV and the relevant HLA type showed in public TCR beta signatures.

One entry per CDR3 protein results from TCRdb running MiXCR on the reads. The table has 750,000 to 950,000 distinct CDR3 sequences, roughly 28% seen once. The study, taken as a whole, reports: There were carriers of CMV plus the relevant HLA, and cumulative public TCR beta family frequency identified them. What dominated the ex vivo response were HLA-C-restricted CMV-specific TCR beta clonotypes.

This chain connects TRBV27 to TRBJ1-6; 7 bases fit TRBD1. This specimen was cultured CD8+ T cells from PBMCs, taken from culture after CMV antigen stimulation. The receptor's source is a human donor in good health (CMV status not recorded). Some clones in this sample may be carry-over from other donors' samples. In DNA form, the CDR3 reads TGTGCCAGCAGCGCAGGGGGGATCGGATCACCCCTCCACTTT. This gives the protein CASSAGGIGSPLHF.